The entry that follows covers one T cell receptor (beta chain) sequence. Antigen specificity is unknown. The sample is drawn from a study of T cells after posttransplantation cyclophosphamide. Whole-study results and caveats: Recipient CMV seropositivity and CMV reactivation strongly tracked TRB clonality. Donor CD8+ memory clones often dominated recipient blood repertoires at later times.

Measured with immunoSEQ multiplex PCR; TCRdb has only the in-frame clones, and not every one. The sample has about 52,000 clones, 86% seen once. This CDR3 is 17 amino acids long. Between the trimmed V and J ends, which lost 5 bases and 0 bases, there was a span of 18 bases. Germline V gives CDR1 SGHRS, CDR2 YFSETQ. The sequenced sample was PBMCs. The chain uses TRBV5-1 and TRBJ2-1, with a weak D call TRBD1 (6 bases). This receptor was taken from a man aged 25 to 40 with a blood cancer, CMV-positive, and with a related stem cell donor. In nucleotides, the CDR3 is TGCGCCAGCAGTCCCGGCAATAGGGGGAGCTCCTACAATGAGCAGTTCTTC. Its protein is CASSPGNRGSSYNEQFF.